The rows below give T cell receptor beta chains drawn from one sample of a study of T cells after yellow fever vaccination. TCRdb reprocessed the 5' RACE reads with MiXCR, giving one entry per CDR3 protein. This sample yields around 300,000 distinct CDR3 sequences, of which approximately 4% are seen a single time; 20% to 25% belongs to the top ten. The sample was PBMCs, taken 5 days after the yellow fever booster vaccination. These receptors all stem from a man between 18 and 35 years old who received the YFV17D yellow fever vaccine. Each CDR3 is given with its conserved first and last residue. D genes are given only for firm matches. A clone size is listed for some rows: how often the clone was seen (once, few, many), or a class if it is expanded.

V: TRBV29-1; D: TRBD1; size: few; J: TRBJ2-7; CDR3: CSVERDRGKDEQYF; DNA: TGCAGCGTTGAGAGGGACAGGGGGAAAGACGAGCAGTACTTC
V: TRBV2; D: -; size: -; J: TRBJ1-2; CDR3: CASSDPGQSNYGYTF; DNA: TGTGCCAGCAGTGATCCGGGACAATCTAACTATGGCTACACCTTC
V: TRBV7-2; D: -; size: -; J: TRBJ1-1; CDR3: CASSPYRSMNTEAFF; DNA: TGTGCCAGCAGCCCCTACAGGTCTATGAACACTGAAGCTTTCTTT
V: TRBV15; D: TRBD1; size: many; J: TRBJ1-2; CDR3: CATSRDPGTGDGYTF; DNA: TGTGCCACCAGCAGAGATCCCGGGACAGGGGATGGCTACACCTTC
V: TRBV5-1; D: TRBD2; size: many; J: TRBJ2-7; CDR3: CASSRIAGTYEQYF; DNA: TGCGCCAGCAGTAGAATAGCGGGAACCTACGAGCAGTACTTC
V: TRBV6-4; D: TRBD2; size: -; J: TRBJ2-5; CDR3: CAPGGGQETQYF; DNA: TGTGCCCCTGGGGGGGGCCAAGAGACCCAGTACTTC
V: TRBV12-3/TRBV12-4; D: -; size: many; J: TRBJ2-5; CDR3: CASSLTGGEETQYF; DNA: TGTGCCAGCAGTTTAACCGGGGGCGAAGAGACCCAGTACTTC
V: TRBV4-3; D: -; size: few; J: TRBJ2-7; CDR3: CASSQDGLGQGTGEQYF; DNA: TGCGCCAGCAGCCAAGACGGTTTGGGTCAGGGAACGGGTGAGCAGTACTTC
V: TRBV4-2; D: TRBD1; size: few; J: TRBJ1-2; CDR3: CASSQERTGLSGYTF; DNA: TGTGCCAGCAGCCAAGAAAGGACAGGGCTTAGTGGCTACACCTTC
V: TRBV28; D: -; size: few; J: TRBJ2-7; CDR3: CASRAYSDEQYF; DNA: TGTGCCAGCAGAGCCTATTCGGACGAGCAGTACTTC
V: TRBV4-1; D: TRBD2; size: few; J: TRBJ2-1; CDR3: CASSQPRTSLEQFF; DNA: TGCGCCAGCAGCCAACCCAGGACTAGCCTTGAGCAGTTCTTC
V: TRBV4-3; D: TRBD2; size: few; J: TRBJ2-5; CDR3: CASSQDITSGGEETQYF; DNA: TGCGCCAGCAGCCAAGATATAACTAGCGGGGGTGAAGAGACCCAGTACTTC
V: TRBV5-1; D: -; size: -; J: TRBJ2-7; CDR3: CASSLGWGDYEQYF; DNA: TGCGCCAGCAGCCTGGGTTGGGGGGACTACGAGCAGTACTTC
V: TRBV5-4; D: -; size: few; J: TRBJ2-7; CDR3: CASSLQGSPSREQYF; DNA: TGTGCCAGCAGCTTGCAGGGTTCCCCATCACGCGAGCAGTACTTC
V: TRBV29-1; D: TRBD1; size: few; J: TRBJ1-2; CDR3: CSVVPGTAANYGYTF; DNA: TGCAGCGTTGTTCCGGGGACAGCAGCTAACTATGGCTACACCTTC
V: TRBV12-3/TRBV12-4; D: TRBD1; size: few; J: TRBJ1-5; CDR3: CASSFSDRENQPQHF; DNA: TGTGCCAGCAGTTTCTCCGACAGGGAAAATCAGCCCCAGCATTTT
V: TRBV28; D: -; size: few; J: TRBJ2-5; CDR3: CASSLTSRETQYF; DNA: TGTGCCAGCAGTTTAACTAGTCGCGAGACCCAGTACTTC
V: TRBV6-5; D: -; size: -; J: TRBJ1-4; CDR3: CASRSMNTNEKLFF; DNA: TGTGCCAGCAGGAGTATGAATACCAATGAAAAACTGTTTTTT
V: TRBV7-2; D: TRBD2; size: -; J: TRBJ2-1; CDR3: CASKGRLAGYNEQFF; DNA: TGTGCCAGCAAGGGCCGACTAGCGGGGTACAATGAGCAGTTCTTC
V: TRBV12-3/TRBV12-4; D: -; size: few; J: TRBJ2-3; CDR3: CASSSALTSTDTQYF; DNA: TGTGCCAGCAGTTCGGCTTTAACTAGCACAGATACGCAGTATTTT
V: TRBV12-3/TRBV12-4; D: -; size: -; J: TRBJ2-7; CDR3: CASSFRTAVSYEQYF; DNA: TGTGCCAGCAGTTTTCGGACCGCCGTCTCCTACGAGCAGTACTTC
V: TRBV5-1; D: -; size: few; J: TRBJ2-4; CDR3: CASSLGGGDNIQYF; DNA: TGCGCCAGCAGCTTAGGAGGGGGCGACAACATTCAGTACTTC
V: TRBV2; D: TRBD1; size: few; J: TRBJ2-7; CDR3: CASSEYWGQGRYEQYF; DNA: TGTGCCAGCAGTGAATATTGGGGACAGGGGAGGTACGAGCAGTACTTC
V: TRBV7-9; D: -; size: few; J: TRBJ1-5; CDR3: CASSSTEYRNQPQHF; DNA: TGTGCCAGCAGCTCGACAGAGTACCGGAATCAGCCCCAGCATTTT
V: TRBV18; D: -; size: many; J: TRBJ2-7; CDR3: CASSRSYEQYF; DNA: TGTGCCAGCTCACGCTCCTACGAGCAGTACTTC
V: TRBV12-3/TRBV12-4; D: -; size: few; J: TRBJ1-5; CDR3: CASSLDITNQPQHF; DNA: TGTGCCAGCAGCCTCGACATTACCAATCAGCCCCAGCATTTT
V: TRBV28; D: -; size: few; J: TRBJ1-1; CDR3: CASSTLLNTEAFF; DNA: TGTGCCAGCAGTACACTTTTGAACACTGAAGCTTTCTTT
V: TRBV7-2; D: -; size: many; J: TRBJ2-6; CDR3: CASADMGSGANVLTF; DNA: TGTGCCAGCGCCGATATGGGGTCTGGGGCCAACGTCCTGACTTTC
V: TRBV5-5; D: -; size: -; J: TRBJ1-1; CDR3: CASRDRGNLKAEAFF; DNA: TGTGCCAGCAGGGACCGTGGGAATTTAAAGGCTGAAGCTTTCTTT
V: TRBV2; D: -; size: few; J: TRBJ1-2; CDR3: CASSEAGTYGYTF; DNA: TGTGCCAGCAGTGAGGCAGGTACCTACGGCTACACCTTC